The rows below give T cell receptor beta chains drawn from one sample of a study of blood T cell repertoires in COVID-19. Sequenced by immunoSEQ multiplex PCR; TCRdb stores in-frame clones only, minus some. This repertoire shows around 60,000 clones, about 81% found once; its top ten account for just under 15%. The sequencing input was peripheral blood. All receptors derive from an elderly man with acute or convalescent COVID-19. CDR3s include the opening cysteine and the closing phenylalanine or tryptophan. D genes are given only for firm matches. Part of the rows lack a size; the others show once, few, many or a class for expanded clones.

abundance,d_gene,v_gene,j_gene,CDR3nt,CDR3aa
.,TRBD1,TRBV2,TRBJ2-1,TGTGCCAGCGAACAGGGGGCTGGCAATGAGCAGTTCTTC,CASEQGAGNEQFF
.,TRBD1,TRBV12-3/TRBV12-4,TRBJ2-7,TGTGCCAGCAGTAAACAGGGGGCATACGAGCAGTACTTC,CASSKQGAYEQYF
.,.,TRBV5-1,TRBJ2-3,TGCGCCAGCAGCTTGGGGAGGACTAGCACAGATACGCAGTATTTT,CASSLGRTSTDTQYF
.,.,TRBV5-1,TRBJ2-7,TGCGCCAGCAGCTTGGGCCCAGGGGAATACGAGCAGTACTTC,CASSLGPGEYEQYF
.,.,TRBV23-1,TRBJ1-6,TGCGCCATCCCACGTACCTCTTACGGGGACTCCTATAATTCACCCCTCCACTTT,CAIPRTSYGDSYNSPLHF
.,TRBD2,TRBV4-1,TRBJ2-3,TGCGCCAGCAGCGAGGCGGGGGGCGATCCAGATACGCAGTATTTT,CASSEAGGDPDTQYF
.,TRBD2,TRBV20-1,TRBJ2-7,TGCAGTGCCCGGGGGGATTCCGGGCAGTACTTC,CSARGDSGQYF
.,TRBD1,TRBV14,TRBJ1-1,TGTGCCAGCAGCCCATGGGACAGGGTGAACACTGAAGCTTTCTTT,CASSPWDRVNTEAFF
.,.,TRBV12-2,TRBJ1-1,TGTGCAAGTCGCTCGGAGGGATTTCCTGAAGCTTTCTTT,CASRSEGFPEAFF
.,.,TRBV5-6,TRBJ1-2,TGTGCCAGCAGCCCAGGAACCTATCGGCATGGCTACACCTTC,CASSPGTYRHGYTF
.,TRBD1,TRBV3-1/TRBV3-2,TRBJ2-3,TGTGCCAGCAGCCCTTACAGGGGCAGCACAGATACGCAGTATTTT,CASSPYRGSTDTQYF
.,TRBD1,TRBV19,TRBJ2-7,TGTGCCAGTAAGGGAGGACAGGGATTATACTACGAGCAGTACTTC,CASKGGQGLYYEQYF
few,TRBD1,TRBV3-1/TRBV3-2,TRBJ1-2,TGTGCCAGCAGCCCTATGACAGGGGGTCATGGCTACACCTTC,CASSPMTGGHGYTF
.,.,TRBV4-2,TRBJ2-5,TGTGCCAGCAGCCAAGGGGAGCAGGCTGGAGAGACCCAGTACTTC,CASSQGEQAGETQYF
.,.,TRBV11-2,TRBJ2-5,TGTGCCAGCAGCTTACTTGGGGTCGGGGGGCGATTGAAGACCCAGTACTTC,CASSLLGVGGRLKTQYF
.,.,TRBV6-5,TRBJ2-1,TGTGCCAGCACTTGGAAGCTGACCTCGGGTGAGGAGCAGTTCTTC,CASTWKLTSGEEQFF
.,TRBD1,TRBV24-1,TRBJ2-5,TGTGCCACCAGCGTAGGGACAGGGGCTCAAGAGACCCAGTACTTC,CATSVGTGAQETQYF
.,.,TRBV18,TRBJ1-1,TGTGCCAGCTCACCACTTCTTAAGACAGCGAAGGCTGAAGCTTTCTTT,CASSPLLKTAKAEAFF
.,TRBD1,TRBV5-1,TRBJ1-4,TGCGCCAGCAGCCTCGGGACAGAGAATGAAAAACTGTTTTTT,CASSLGTENEKLFF
.,TRBD1,TRBV18,TRBJ2-1,TGTGCCAGCTCACCTACAGGGGGAGGAAACAATGAGCAGTTCTTC,CASSPTGGGNNEQFF
.,.,TRBV6-2/TRBV6-3,TRBJ1-1,TGTGCCAGCAGTTACGCCGGGTTCCTGAACACTGAAGCTTTCTTT,CASSYAGFLNTEAFF
.,.,TRBV5-1,TRBJ1-1,TGCGCCAGCAGCTTGGCCTCGGCAGGGGACACTGAAGCTTTCTTT,CASSLASAGDTEAFF
.,TRBD1,TRBV6-6,TRBJ1-4,TGTGCCAGCAGTTTTTCGGGACAGAGTGGAGAAAAACTGTTTTTT,CASSFSGQSGEKLFF
.,TRBD2,TRBV13,TRBJ2-1,TGTGCCAGCAAGTTTGCCGCGGCTAGCGGGGAGCAGTTCTTC,CASKFAAASGEQFF